The 27 T cell receptor beta chains below were found in one sample sequenced in a study of shared T cell receptors in the human thymus. Clones were sequenced by immunoSEQ multiplex PCR, and TCRdb holds only the in-frame ones, with some missing. The sample includes 720,000 or so clones, approximately 85% of them seen just once. These data were likewise used in another study, on human thymus T cells.

Input material: thymocytes. These receptors all come from a girl in the first two years of life with a congenital heart defect.

The V gene is TRBV6-5, the J gene TRBJ1-1, with D perhaps TRBD1 (6 bases). V lost 6 bases and J lost 1, with 15 bases in between. CDR1 is MNHEY, CDR2 SVGAGI, per germline. The CDR3 has 15 residues. As DNA, the CDR3 is TGTGCCAGCAGGGGACAACGTACAAAGAACACTGAAGCTTTCTTT. Encoded protein: CASRGQRTKNTEAFF.

The rearrangement joins TRBV5-1 to TRBJ2-3; D is perhaps TRBD1 (6 bases). In germline, CDR1 is SGHRS, CDR2 YFSETQ. Trimming cost V 4 bases and J 4 bases, with 13 bases left between them. This CDR3 comprises 14 residues. DNA for the CDR3: TGCGCCAGCAGCGGGGGCCAGGGCCCAGATACGCAGTATTTT. Translation gives CASSGGQGPDTQYF.

The chain recombines TRBV27 with TRBJ1-5, with D perhaps TRBD1 (5 bases). Trimming left V 5 bases short and J 3 bases short, with 5 bases between. The CDR3 consists of 12 residues. CDR1 is MNHEY, CDR2 SMNVEV, per germline (reference sequence). The DNA for the CDR3 is TGTGCCAGCAGTGGGGCCAATCAGCCCCAGCATTTT. It yields the protein CASSGANQPQHF.

This chain uses TRBV4-1 with TRBJ2-4, with 8 bases aligning to TRBD2. The CDR3 is 18 amino acids. Germline V CDR1 and CDR2: MGHRA, YSYEKL. V shed 0 bases and J 3 bases; nucleotides not matched to a gene: 10. The CDR3 here is CASSQEGRGELNKNIQYF. The CDR3 DNA reads as TGCGCCAGCAGCCAAGAGGGGCGGGGGGAGTTGAACAAAAACATTCAGTACTTC.

This chain links TRBV4-2 with TRBJ2-5; 13 bases agree with TRBD2. The CDR3 extends over 17 amino acids. Germline V gives CDR1 LGHNA, CDR2 YNFKEQ. V trimming: 4 bases; J trimming: 5 bases; junction bases outside the gene matches: 10. The CDR3 nucleotides read TGTGCCAGCAGCCGCAGGCTGACTAGCGGGGGGCCGGAGACCCAGTACTTC. This codes for CASSRRLTSGGPETQYF.

This clone was picked up one time. The V and J genes are TRBV7-8 and TRBJ1-1; 8 nucleotides agree with TRBD1. The CDR3 has 13 amino acids. J was trimmed by 3 bases and V by 5 bases; bases with no gene match: 2. CDR1 is SGHVS and CDR2 is FQNEAQ in the germline V gene. The CDR3 loop is CASSEDRDTEAFF. CDR3 DNA: TGTGCCAGCAGCGAGGACAGGGACACTGAAGCTTTCTTT.

This clone was seen a single time. J is TRBJ1-4 and V is TRBV19, with D perhaps TRBD1 (5 bases). This CDR3 is 20 amino acids long. The germline V gene encodes CDR1 LNHDA and CDR2 SQIVND (reference sequence). Trimming took 7 bases from V and 4 from J, leaving 31 bases between them. The CDR3 loop reads CASKPPPTWGDTEDNEKLFF. The CDR3 DNA reads TGTGCCAGTAAGCCCCCCCCGACATGGGGCGACACAGAGGATAATGAAAAACTGTTTTTT.

V usage is TRBV7-3 and J usage is TRBJ2-7; maybe TRBD1 (6 bases). Trimming pared 4 bases from V and 9 bases from J, leaving 19 bases between. The V gene's germline CDR1 is SGHTA and CDR2 FQGTGA. The CDR3 is made up of 14 amino acids. DNA for the CDR3: TGTGCCAGCAGCTCGAGCCGGGACAAAAAAGGGCAGTACTTC. This translates into CASSSSRDKKGQYF.

The genes are TRBV10-2 and TRBJ1-1, with D maybe TRBD1 (5 bases). This CDR3 is 16 amino acids long. Germline V gives CDR1 WSHSY, CDR2 SAAADI. V was clipped by 6 bases and J by 3 bases, with 20 bases between them. CDR3 residues: CASRPFRTDTYTEAFF. The DNA for the CDR3 is TGCGCCAGCAGGCCCTTCCGGACGGACACCTACACTGAAGCTTTCTTT.

The chain recombines TRBV29-1 with TRBJ2-6; 12 bases match TRBD1. The germline gives CDR1 SQVTM, CDR2 ANQGSEA. CDR3 length: 20 residues. V gave up 0 bases and J gave up 0 bases; unmatched junction bases: 9. CDR3 loop: CSVEDRGTGGHNSGANVLTF. CDR3 in DNA: TGCAGCGTTGAAGATCGGGGGACAGGGGGCCACAACTCTGGGGCCAACGTCCTGACTTTC.

The table lists this clone with a count of one. V usage is TRBV27 and J usage is TRBJ1-1, with D possibly matching TRBD1 (5 bases). Deletions cut 2 bases from V and 4 bases from J, with 11 bases between. The CDR3 is 14 residues long. Germline V CDR1 and CDR2: MNHEY, SMNVEV (reference sequence). CDR3 sequence (DNA): TGTGCCAGCAGTTTAACACCGGGGGTCACTGAAGCTTTCTTT. It codes for CASSLTPGVTEAFF.

The chain has TRBV5-1 and TRBJ1-3, with D tentatively TRBD1 (5 bases). Per the germline V gene, CDR1 is SGHRS and CDR2 is YFSETQ. The V gene lost 7 bases and the J gene lost 0 bases, with 17 bases spanning the gap. The CDR3 extends over 16 amino acids. CDR3 sequence: CASGRYDSHSGNTIYF. In DNA, the CDR3 is TGCGCCAGCGGCCGGTATGACAGCCACTCTGGAAACACCATATATTTT.

A remark on this clone: At one boundary the junction diverges from the germline segment, which might be a read error. The chain couples TRBV5-4 to TRBJ2-2; D perhaps matches TRBD2 (6 bases). Looked up from germline, CDR1 is SGHNT and CDR2 is YYREEE (reference sequence). The CDR3 loop spans 12 amino acids. The CDR3 region is CASSLGGGVLFF. The DNA of the CDR3 is TGTGCCAGCAGCTTGGGTGGAGGGGTGCTGTTTTTT.

Here the CDR3 DNA reads TGCGCCAGCAGAGATTCACTAGGACAGGGGACCTACGAGCAGTACTTC. Its protein product is CASRDSLGQGTYEQYF. The V gene is TRBV4-1, the J gene TRBJ2-7; 9 bases match TRBD1. The CDR3 extends over 16 amino acids. CDR1 is MGHRA, CDR2 YSYEKL, per germline. V trimming: 6 bases; J trimming: 2 bases; junction bases outside the gene matches: 11.

This chain uses TRBV5-6 with TRBJ1-6, with TRBD1 matching 8 bases. V lost 0 bases to trimming and J lost 1 base; unmatched junction nucleotides: 9. The CDR3 covers 19 residues. Germline V CDR1 and CDR2: SGHDT, YYEEEE. The CDR3 nucleotides read TGTGCCAGCAGCTTGGGGCGGACAGGGTTTGGGTCCTATAATTCACCCCTCCACTTT. Translation: CASSLGRTGFGSYNSPLHF.

The rearrangement joins TRBV2 to TRBJ1-5; possibly TRBD1 for D (5 bases). The CDR3 consists of 16 residues. With 4 bases removed from V and 6 bases from J, the gap between germline ends came to 19 bases. Per the germline V gene, CDR1 is SNHLY and CDR2 is FYNNEI. In DNA form, the CDR3 reads TGTGCCAGCAGTGTCCCTCCGGGGGGGATGCGTCAGCCCCAGCATTTT. Translated: CASSVPPGGMRQPQHF.

The genes are TRBV7-3 and TRBJ2-1; 8 bases agree with TRBD2. V was pared by 2 bases and J by 5 bases, with 8 bases of the junction left unmatched. This CDR3 contains 16 residues. From germline, CDR1 is SGHTA and CDR2 FQGTGA. The CDR3: CASSLRGGGSHNEQFF. The CDR3 DNA follows: TGTGCCAGCAGCTTACGCGGCGGGGGGTCCCACAATGAGCAGTTCTTC. Variable domain in full (rest from reference TRBV7-3 and TRBJ2-1): GAGVSQTPSNKVTEKGKYVELRCDPISGHTALYWYRQSLGQGPEFLIYFQGTGAADDSGLPNDRFFAVRPEGSVSTLKIQRTERGDSAVYLCASSLRGGGSHNEQFFGPGTRLTVL.

The gene calls are TRBV19 and TRBJ1-5, with 10 bases lining up with TRBD1. CDR3 length: 19 residues. From germline, CDR1 is LNHDA and CDR2 SQIVND (reference sequence). The trim removed 6 bases at V and 1 base at J, leaving 15 bases unmatched. The CDR3 region has the DNA TGTGCCAGTAGAAATTCGGGTGGACAGGGGGTTTGGAGCAATCAGCCCCAGCATTTT. It codes for CASRNSGGQGVWSNQPQHF.

The CDR3 DNA follows: TGTGCCAGCAGCCGACAGGGTCATAGGGGCTACACCTTC. This translates into CASSRQGHRGYTF. The chain uses TRBV6-5 and TRBJ1-2, with TRBD1 matching over 7 bases. The CDR3 consists of 13 residues. Germline V gene lookup returns CDR1 MNHEY and CDR2 SVGAGI. J gave up 8 bases and V 6 bases, and 9 bases lay outside the gene matches.

This clone has more than one count but fewer than ten. The V gene is TRBV5-1, the J gene TRBJ2-3, with 9 bases lining up with TRBD2. The CDR3 covers 20 residues. Germline lookup yields CDR1 SGHRS and CDR2 YFSETQ. Trimming took 0 bases from V and 2 from J; bases not matched to a gene: 16. In DNA form, the CDR3 reads TGCGCCAGCAGCTTGGCTATTGGAACGACTAGCGGAGGTCACACAGATACGCAGTATTTT. It codes for CASSLAIGTTSGGHTDTQYF.

The rearrangement links TRBV13 to TRBJ1-6; TRBD1 is a possible D gene (5 bases). CDR3 size: 16 residues. The germline V gene encodes CDR1 PRHDT and CDR2 FYEKMQ (reference sequence). The V end lost 4 bases, the J end lost 5 bases, and 15 bases lay between the germline ends. The chain's CDR3 is CASSSPRQGDNSPLHF. In nucleotides, the CDR3 is TGTGCCAGCAGCTCCCCCCGGCAGGGCGATAATTCACCCCTCCACTTT.

The chain links TRBV7-2 to TRBJ2-1; 16 bases are shared with TRBD2. Trimming cost V 0 bases and J 2 bases; bases outside gene matches: 7. CDR1 is SGHTA, CDR2 FQGNSA, per germline. The CDR3 spans 20 residues. In DNA, the CDR3 is TGTGCCAGCAGCTTAGCCCTGGGACTAGCGGGGGGGGCCCCCTACAATGAGCAGTTCTTC. Its translation is CASSLALGLAGGAPYNEQFF.

The V gene is TRBV27, the J gene TRBJ2-2, with 7 bases aligning to TRBD1. Losses at the gene ends were 7 bases for V and 3 bases for J; bases not matched to a gene: 11. The CDR3 has 16 amino acids. Germline loops: CDR1 MNHEY, CDR2 SMNVEV (reference sequence). CDR3 in amino acids: CASTSSGQRYTGELFF. The CDR3 bases are TGTGCCAGCACCTCTTCGGGACAGCGATACACCGGGGAGCTGTTTTTT.

This chain's CDR3 is CASSRGRWAEAFF. CDR3 bases: TGTGCCAGCTCACGCGGGCGGTGGGCTGAAGCTTTCTTT. V is TRBV18 and J is TRBJ1-1; D not certain. V shed 4 bases and J shed 6 bases, with 12 bases lying between them. This CDR3 is built from 13 residues. Germline V lookup: CDR1 KGHSH, CDR2 LQKENI.

CDR3 protein: CASLKLTDTQYF. In DNA form, the CDR3 reads TGTGCCAGCTTGAAACTCACAGATACGCAGTATTTT. The chain uses TRBV6-1 and TRBJ2-3; D not certain. Trimming cost V 8 bases and J 2 bases, with 8 bases left between them. The CDR3 spans 12 residues. Germline V gene data show CDR1 as MNHNS and CDR2 as SASEGT.

This chain links TRBV7-9 with TRBJ2-7, with 7 bases identical to TRBD1. This CDR3 has 15 amino acids. V lost 4 bases, J lost 6 bases, and 12 bases stayed unmatched. Germline values: CDR1 SEHNR, CDR2 FQNEAQ (reference sequence). The CDR3 bases are TGTGCCAGCAGCTCGCAGGGGGAAGCCGAGGGCGAGCAGTACTTC. Translated, it gives CASSSQGEAEGEQYF.

A few counts support this clone. The rearrangement joins TRBV10-3 to TRBJ2-2; 8 bases are shared with TRBD1. This CDR3 spans 16 amino acids. After removal of 3 bases from V and 5 bases from J, the junction contained 8 bases not matched to a gene. Per germline, CDR1 ENHRY and CDR2 SYGVKD. CDR3 amino acids: CAISDMDRASTGELFF. The CDR3 coding sequence is TGTGCCATCAGTGATATGGACAGGGCTTCTACCGGGGAGCTGTTTTTT.